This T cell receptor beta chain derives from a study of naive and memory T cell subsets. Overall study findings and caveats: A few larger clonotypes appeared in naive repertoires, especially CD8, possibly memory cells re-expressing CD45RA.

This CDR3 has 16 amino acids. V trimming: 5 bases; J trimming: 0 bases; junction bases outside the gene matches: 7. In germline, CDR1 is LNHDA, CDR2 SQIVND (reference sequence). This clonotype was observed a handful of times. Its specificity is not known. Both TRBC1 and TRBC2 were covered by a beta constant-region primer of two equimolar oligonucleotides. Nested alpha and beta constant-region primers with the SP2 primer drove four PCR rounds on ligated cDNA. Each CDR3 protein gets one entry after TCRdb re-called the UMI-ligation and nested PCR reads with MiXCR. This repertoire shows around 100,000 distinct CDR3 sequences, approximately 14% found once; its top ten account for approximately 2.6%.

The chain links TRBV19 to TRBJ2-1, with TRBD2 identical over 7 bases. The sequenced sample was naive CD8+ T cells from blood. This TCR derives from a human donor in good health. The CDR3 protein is CASSFEAGLSYNEQFF. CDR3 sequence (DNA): TGTGCCAGTAGTTTCGAAGCGGGGCTCTCCTACAATGAGCAGTTCTTC.